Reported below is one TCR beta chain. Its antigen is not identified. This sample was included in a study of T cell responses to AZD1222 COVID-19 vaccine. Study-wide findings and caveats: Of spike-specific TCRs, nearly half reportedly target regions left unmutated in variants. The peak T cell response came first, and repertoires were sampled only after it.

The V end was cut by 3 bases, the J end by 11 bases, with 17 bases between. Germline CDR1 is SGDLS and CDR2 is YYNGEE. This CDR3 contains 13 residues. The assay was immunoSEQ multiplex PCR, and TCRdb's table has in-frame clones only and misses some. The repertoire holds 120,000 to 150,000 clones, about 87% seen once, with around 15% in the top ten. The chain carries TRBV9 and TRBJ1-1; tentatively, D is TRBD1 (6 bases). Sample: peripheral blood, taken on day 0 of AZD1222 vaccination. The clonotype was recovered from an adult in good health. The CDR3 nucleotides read TGTGCCAGCAGCGGAGGGGGGTTTGGGAAGGCTTTCTTT. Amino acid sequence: CASSGGGFGKAFF.